The rows below give T cell receptor beta chains drawn from one sample of a study of CD8+ T cells in alopecia areata. Assay used: immunoSEQ multiplex PCR; TCRdb lists only in-frame clones, some missing. Here the sample spans fewer than 250,000 clones, 35% to 40% being singletons. Sequences were derived from CD4+ T cells sorted from blood, sampled between weeks 30 and 35, from a patient treated with tofacitinib. The source is a human donor with alopecia areata. Both conserved end residues are part of each CDR3. D genes are given only for firm matches. Only some rows state a clone size, as once, few, many or a class for expanded clones.

clone_size	v_call	j_call	d_call	cdr3_nt	cdr3_aa
few	TRBV29-1	TRBJ1-1	-	TGCAGCGTTGAAGGGACTGCAAGGGCCAAGCCTTTCTTT	CSVEGTARAKPFF
few	TRBV5-1	TRBJ1-1	TRBD1	TGCGCCAGCAGCGGCCGGACAGGGGTCATGAACACTGAAGCTTTCTTT	CASSGRTGVMNTEAFF
-	TRBV5-1	TRBJ2-7	TRBD1	TGCGCCAGCAGGCAGACAGGGGGAAGCTACGAGCAGTACTTC	CASRQTGGSYEQYF
-	TRBV5-1	TRBJ2-1	-	TGCGCCAGCAGCTTGAATGGGGGCAAAAGCTCCTACAATGAGCAGTTCTTC	CASSLNGGKSSYNEQFF
-	TRBV9	TRBJ2-5	-	TGTGCCAGCAGCAAACCCCCAGGGCAAGAGACCCAGTACTTC	CASSKPPGQETQYF
few	TRBV11-2	TRBJ1-2	-	TGTGCCAGCACCGACCTAGGGGGACCAAAAGACTATGGCTACACCTTC	CASTDLGGPKDYGYTF
-	TRBV20-1	TRBJ1-1	-	TGCAGTGCTAGAGATCAGATAGAAGCTTTCTTT	CSARDQIEAFF
-	TRBV11-2	TRBJ2-7	-	TGTGCCAGCAGCCCTCACTACGAGCAGTACTTC	CASSPHYEQYF
few	TRBV29-1	TRBJ2-7	-	TGCAGCGTTGAAGTCCCGACGAAGACAGCAGACTCCTACGAGCAGTACTTC	CSVEVPTKTADSYEQYF
few	TRBV6-1	TRBJ2-2	-	TGTGCCAGCAGGCCTAGTGGCACCGGGGAGCTGTTTTTT	CASRPSGTGELFF
-	TRBV30	TRBJ1-2	-	TGTGCCTGGAGTGTAAGGGGAATTGACTATGGCTACACCTTC	CAWSVRGIDYGYTF
-	TRBV7-8	TRBJ2-5	-	TGTGCCAGCAGCTTAGGGACTGTACAAGAGACCCAGTACTTC	CASSLGTVQETQYF
few	TRBV11-2	TRBJ2-7	-	TGTGCCAGCCACAGGGGCAGGGGGGCCTACGAGCAGTACTTC	CASHRGRGAYEQYF
many	TRBV4-2	TRBJ2-7	TRBD2	TGTGCCAGCAGCCAAGGGGGACTAGCGGGGCTCTCCTACGAGCAGTACTTC	CASSQGGLAGLSYEQYF
many	TRBV19	TRBJ1-1	TRBD1	TGTGCCAGTAGTCTGGAGGGGGCGCGGCCGAAAAACACTGAAGCTTTCTTT	CASSLEGARPKNTEAFF
-	TRBV20-1	TRBJ2-7	-	TGCAGTGCTGGACTGGGGGACGAGCAGTACTTC	CSAGLGDEQYF
few	TRBV5-5	TRBJ2-7	TRBD1	TGTGCCAGCAGCTCTCCGCCGGGACAGGGGTCACGGGAGCAGTACTTC	CASSSPPGQGSREQYF
-	TRBV2	TRBJ2-7	TRBD1	TGTGCCAGCAGGGGCCGGGACAGCGAAACCTACGAGCAGTACTTC	CASRGRDSETYEQYF
few	TRBV7-9	TRBJ1-3	TRBD1	TGTGCCAGCAGCACCGACAGGGACTCTGGAAACACCATATATTTT	CASSTDRDSGNTIYF
-	TRBV7-2	TRBJ2-5	TRBD2	TGTGCCAGCAGCTTAGTGGCTAGCGGAGCCGTGAGTGGGACCCAGTACTTC	CASSLVASGAVSGTQYF
-	TRBV30	TRBJ1-5	-	TGTGCCTGGAGTACGGGGAATAGCAATCAGCCCCAGCATTTT	CAWSTGNSNQPQHF
-	TRBV2	TRBJ2-3	-	TGTGCCAGCAAGGTCCGGGACTCCCTCACCGATACGCAGTATTTT	CASKVRDSLTDTQYF
-	TRBV27	TRBJ1-4	-	TGTGCCAGCAGTTTTGCGGGGAGAGGGGAAAAACTGTTTTTT	CASSFAGRGEKLFF
-	TRBV28	TRBJ1-2	-	TGTGCCAGCAGTGTCTGGACGGGTAACTATGGCTACACCTTC	CASSVWTGNYGYTF
few	TRBV6-1	TRBJ2-7	-	TGTGCCAGCAGTGAAGCTGGCTTGTACGAGCAGTACTTC	CASSEAGLYEQYF
-	TRBV27	TRBJ2-7	-	TGTGCCAGCAGTTCCCCCACTAGACAGGCCTACGAGCAGTACTTC	CASSSPTRQAYEQYF
-	TRBV5-6	TRBJ1-2	TRBD1	TGTGCCAGCAGCTTGGGGACAGGGAGGAACTATGGCTACACCTTC	CASSLGTGRNYGYTF
-	TRBV5-1	TRBJ1-1	-	TGCGCCAGCAGCACCGGAAATACTGAAGCTTTCTTT	CASSTGNTEAFF
few	TRBV9	TRBJ2-7	-	TGTGCCAGCAGCTTACGGGGCGGACCTATTGGCGTGCAGTACTTC	CASSLRGGPIGVQYF
few	TRBV10-3	TRBJ1-1	-	TGTGCCATCAGTGAGTCCACGGGAAACACTGAAGCTTTCTTT	CAISESTGNTEAFF
-	TRBV9	TRBJ2-3	-	TGTGCCAGCAGCGAAGACCCTCAACCTGGTTCAGATACGCAGTATTTT	CASSEDPQPGSDTQYF
many	TRBV6-1	TRBJ2-1	TRBD1	TGTGCCAGCATCAGGGACAGGATCGATGAGCAGTTCTTC	CASIRDRIDEQFF
once	TRBV5-6	TRBJ1-2	-	TGTGCCAGCAGCTTGGAAGTCAGGGACTATGGCTACACCTTC	CASSLEVRDYGYTF
-	TRBV5-1	TRBJ2-5	-	TGCGCCAGCAGCCCCTCTAGCAACCAAGAGACCCAGTACTTC	CASSPSSNQETQYF
-	TRBV7-7	TRBJ2-5	-	TGTGCCAGCAGCACAACCGGGACGCCGCAAGAGACCCAGTACTTC	CASSTTGTPQETQYF
-	TRBV18	TRBJ2-5	-	TGTGCCAGCTCACCCCGGGACGGGGAGACCCAGTACTTC	CASSPRDGETQYF
few	TRBV6-1	TRBJ1-5	-	TGTGCCAGCATGTTAGTCTATCACAATCAGCCCCAGCATTTT	CASMLVYHNQPQHF
-	TRBV5-1	TRBJ2-7	TRBD1	TGCGCCAGCAGCCGCACAGGGGGACATTCCTACGAGCAGTACTTC	CASSRTGGHSYEQYF
few	TRBV27	TRBJ1-5	-	TGTGCCAGCAGTGAACTCGGGTCGAGAAATCAGCCCCAGCATTTT	CASSELGSRNQPQHF
few	TRBV2	TRBJ2-7	TRBD1	TGTGCCAGCAGCCTCCAGGGGGCCCATTGCTTC	CASSLQGAHCF
-	TRBV27	TRBJ2-5	-	TGTGCCAGCAGTTCAGGGATAGAGGGAGAGACCCAGTACTTC	CASSSGIEGETQYF
-	TRBV30	TRBJ1-2	TRBD1	TGTGCCTGGAGTGTACAGGGTGGGCAGGGGGTCTTCTATGGCTACACCTTC	CAWSVQGGQGVFYGYTF
few	TRBV23-1	TRBJ2-2	TRBD1	TGCGCCAGCAGCCCAAATCGACAGGGCGGAACCGGGGAGCTGTTTTTT	CASSPNRQGGTGELFF
few	TRBV6-1	TRBJ2-6	-	TGTGCCACCACCCTGGCGACAGGCAACTTAGTCCTGACTTTC	CATTLATGNLVLTF
-	TRBV6-1	TRBJ2-1	-	TGTGCCAGCAGTGAATCCTACAATGAGCAGTTCTTC	CASSESYNEQFF
few	TRBV18	TRBJ1-5	-	TGTGCCAGCTCACCACAAGAGAACCGACTATCCGGGCCCCAGCATTTT	CASSPQENRLSGPQHF
-	TRBV4-1	TRBJ2-1	TRBD2	TGCGCCAGCAGCCAACTCGGGGGGGCGGGCGATGAGCAGTTCTTC	CASSQLGGAGDEQFF
few	TRBV9	TRBJ2-3	-	TGTGCCAGCAGCGTAGAGGCTGCTCTAGATACGCAGTATTTT	CASSVEAALDTQYF
few	TRBV25-1	TRBJ2-6	-	TGTGCCAGCAGTGATGGGTGGCAGTCTGGGGCCAACGTCCTGACTTTC	CASSDGWQSGANVLTF
-	TRBV5-1	TRBJ2-3	-	TGCGCCAGCAGCTTGGAACCCACAATCACAGATACGCAGTATTTT	CASSLEPTITDTQYF
-	TRBV27	TRBJ2-1	-	TGTGCCAGCAGTTTCGAGCCCTGGGGAGGCTACAATGAGCAGTTCTTC	CASSFEPWGGYNEQFF
-	TRBV5-1	TRBJ2-1	-	TGCGCCAGCAGCTTGAGTACCGGAAGCTCCTACAATGAGCAGTTCTTC	CASSLSTGSSYNEQFF
few	TRBV18	TRBJ2-7	-	TGTGCCAGCTCACCACGACAGGCTGTCTCCTACGAGCAGTACTTC	CASSPRQAVSYEQYF
-	TRBV30	TRBJ1-4	-	TGTGCCTGGAGTGGGAGCAGGGGTAATGAAAAACTGTTTTTT	CAWSGSRGNEKLFF